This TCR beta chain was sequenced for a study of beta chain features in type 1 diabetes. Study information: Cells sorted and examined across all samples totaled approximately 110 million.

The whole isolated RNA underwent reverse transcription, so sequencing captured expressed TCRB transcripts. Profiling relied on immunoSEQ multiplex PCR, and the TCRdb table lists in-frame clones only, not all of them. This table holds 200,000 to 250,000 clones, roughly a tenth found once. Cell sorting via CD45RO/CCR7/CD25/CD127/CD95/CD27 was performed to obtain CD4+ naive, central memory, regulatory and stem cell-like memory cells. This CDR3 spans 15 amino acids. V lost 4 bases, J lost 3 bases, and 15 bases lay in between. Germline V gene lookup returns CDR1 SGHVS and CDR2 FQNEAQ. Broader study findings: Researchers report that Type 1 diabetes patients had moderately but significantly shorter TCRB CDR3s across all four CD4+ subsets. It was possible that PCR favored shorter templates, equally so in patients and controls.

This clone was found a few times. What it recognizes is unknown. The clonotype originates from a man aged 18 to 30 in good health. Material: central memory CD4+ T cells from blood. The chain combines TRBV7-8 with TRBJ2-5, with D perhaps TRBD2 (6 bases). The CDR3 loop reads CASSSRRREKETQYF. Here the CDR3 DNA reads TGTGCCAGCAGCTCCAGGCGGAGGGAGAAAGAGACCCAGTACTTC.